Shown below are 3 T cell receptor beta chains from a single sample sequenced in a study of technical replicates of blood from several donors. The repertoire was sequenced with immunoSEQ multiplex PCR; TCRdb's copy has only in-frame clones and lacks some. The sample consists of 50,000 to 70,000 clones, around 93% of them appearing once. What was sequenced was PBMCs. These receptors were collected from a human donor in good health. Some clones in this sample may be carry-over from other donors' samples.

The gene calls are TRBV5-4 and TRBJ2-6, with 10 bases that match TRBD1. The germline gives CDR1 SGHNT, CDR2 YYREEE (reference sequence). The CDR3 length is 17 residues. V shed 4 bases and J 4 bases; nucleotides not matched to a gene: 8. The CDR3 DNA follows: TGTGCCAGCAGCCCGACAGGGGGCTTTTTAGGGGCCAACGTCCTGACTTTC. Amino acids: CASSPTGGFLGANVLTF.

The CDR3 DNA follows: TGTGCCAGCAGCGTAGGACTAGCGGGATCGTCCAAGCAGTACTTC. This encodes CASSVGLAGSSKQYF. This chain links TRBV9 with TRBJ2-7, with TRBD2 matching over 11 bases. Trimming took 0 bases from V and 8 from J; bases not matched to a gene: 7. The CDR3 has 15 amino acids. Germline V gene lookup returns CDR1 SGDLS and CDR2 YYNGEE.

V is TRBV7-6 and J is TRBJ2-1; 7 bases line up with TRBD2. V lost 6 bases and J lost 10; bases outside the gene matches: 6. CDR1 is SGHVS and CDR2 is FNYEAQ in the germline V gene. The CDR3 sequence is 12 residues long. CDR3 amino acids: CASRSLAEEQFF. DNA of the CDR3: TGTGCCAGCAGGTCCCTAGCGGAGGAGCAGTTCTTC.